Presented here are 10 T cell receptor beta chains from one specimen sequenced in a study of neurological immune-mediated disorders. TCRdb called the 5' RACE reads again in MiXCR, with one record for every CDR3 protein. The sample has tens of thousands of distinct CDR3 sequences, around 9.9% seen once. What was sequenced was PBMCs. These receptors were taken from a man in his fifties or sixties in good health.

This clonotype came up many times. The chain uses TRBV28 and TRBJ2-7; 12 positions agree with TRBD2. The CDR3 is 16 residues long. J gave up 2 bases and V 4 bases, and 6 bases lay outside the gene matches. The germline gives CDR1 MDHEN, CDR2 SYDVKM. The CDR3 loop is CASSSGLAGIAYEQYF. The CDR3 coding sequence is TGTGCCAGCAGTTCCGGACTAGCGGGAATCGCCTACGAGCAGTACTTC.

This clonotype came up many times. Here the CDR3 reads CASSVSIPNTGELFF. DNA of the CDR3: TGTGCCAGCAGCGTTAGCATTCCGAACACCGGGGAGCTGTTTTTT. The V and J genes are TRBV9 and TRBJ2-2; no reliable D call. Germline V gene data show CDR1 as SGDLS and CDR2 as YYNGEE. Trimming shortened V by 2 bases and J by 0 bases, and 8 bases separated the two germline ends. The CDR3 spans 15 residues.

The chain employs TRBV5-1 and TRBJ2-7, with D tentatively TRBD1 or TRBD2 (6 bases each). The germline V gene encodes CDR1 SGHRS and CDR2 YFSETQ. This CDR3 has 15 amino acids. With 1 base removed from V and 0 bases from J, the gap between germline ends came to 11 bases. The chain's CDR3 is CASSLLGGSSYEQYF. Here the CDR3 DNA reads TGCGCCAGCAGCTTGTTAGGGGGGAGCTCCTACGAGCAGTACTTC.

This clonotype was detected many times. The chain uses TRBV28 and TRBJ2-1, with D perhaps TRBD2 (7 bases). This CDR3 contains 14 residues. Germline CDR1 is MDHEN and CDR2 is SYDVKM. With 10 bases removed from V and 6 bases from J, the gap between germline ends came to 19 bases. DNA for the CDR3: TGTGCCACCGGCGGGGGCCTCCAGGCCAATGAGCAGTTCTTC. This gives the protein CATGGGLQANEQFF. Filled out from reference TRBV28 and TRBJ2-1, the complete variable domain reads DVKVTQSSRYLVKRTGEKVFLECVQDMDHENMFWYRQDPGLGLRLIYFSYDVKMKEKGDIPEGYSVSREKKERFSLILESASTNQTSMYLCATGGGLQANEQFFGPGTRLTVL.

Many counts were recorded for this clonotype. CDR3 residues: CSARDPRGSNQPQHF. The CDR3 DNA sequence: TGCAGTGCTAGAGATCCTCGGGGGAGCAATCAGCCCCAGCATTTT. The gene calls are TRBV20-1 and TRBJ1-5; D possibly corresponds to TRBD1 (5 bases). There are 15 residues in the CDR3. The germline V gene encodes CDR1 DFQATT and CDR2 SNEGSKA (reference sequence). V dropped 0 bases and J dropped 1 base, with 10 bases sitting between them.

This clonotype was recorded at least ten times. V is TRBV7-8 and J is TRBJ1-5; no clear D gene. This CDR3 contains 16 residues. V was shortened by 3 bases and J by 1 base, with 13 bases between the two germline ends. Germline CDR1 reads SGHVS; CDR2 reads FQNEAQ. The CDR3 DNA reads TGTGCCAGCAGCTTGAATGGGCAGGAGAGCAATCAGCCCCAGCATTTT. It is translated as CASSLNGQESNQPQHF.

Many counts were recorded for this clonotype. The CDR3 region is CASTLQPGRRYDSGNTIYF. The CDR3 nucleotides read TGTGCCAGCACCCTACAACCCGGCAGGCGCTACGACTCTGGAAACACCATATATTTT. This chain links TRBV5-5 with TRBJ1-3, with D hard to call. Between the trimmed V and J ends, which lost 6 bases and 0 bases, there was a span of 25 bases. Germline V gene data show CDR1 as SGHKS and CDR2 as YYEKEE (reference sequence). This CDR3 has 19 amino acids.

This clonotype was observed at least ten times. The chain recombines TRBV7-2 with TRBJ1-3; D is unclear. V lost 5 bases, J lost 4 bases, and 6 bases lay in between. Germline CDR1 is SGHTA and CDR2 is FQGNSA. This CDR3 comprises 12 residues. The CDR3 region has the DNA TGTGCCAGCAGCCCTGGGGGAAACACCATATATTTT. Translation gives CASSPGGNTIYF.

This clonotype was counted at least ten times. The DNA for the CDR3 is TGTGCCAGCAGTTTTCAAAGACTGACGAACACCGGGGAGCTGTTTTTT. It encodes CASSFQRLTNTGELFF. This chain connects TRBV27 to TRBJ2-2; D remains unclear. From germline, CDR1 is MNHEY and CDR2 SMNVEV (reference sequence). The V gene lost 3 bases and the J gene lost 0 bases, with 11 bases spanning the gap. CDR3 length: 16 amino acids.

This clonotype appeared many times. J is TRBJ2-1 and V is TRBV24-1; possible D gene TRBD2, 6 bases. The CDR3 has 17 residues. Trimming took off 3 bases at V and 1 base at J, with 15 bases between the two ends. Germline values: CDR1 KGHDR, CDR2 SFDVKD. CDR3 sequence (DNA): TGTGCCACCAGTGATCCGCGGCGGGGTCTGTCCTACAATGAGCAGTTCTTC. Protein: CATSDPRRGLSYNEQFF.